This T cell receptor (beta chain) was obtained from a study of CXCR3-negative and CXCR3-positive naive CD8 T cells. On the study more broadly: The libraries together contributed about 130 million TRB reads, each supplying about 1.5 +/- 0.3 million. Study-level findings and limits: Naive subsets showed comparable surface CD5, and TCR interaction strength was also inferred from TRB CDR3 physicochemistry. Comparison of naive CXCR3-negative and CXCR3-positive cells revealed similar TRBV-TRBJ usage, while memory cells differed.

Through 5' RACE with UMI labels, the TRB cDNA libraries were prepared. TCRdb derives one entry per CDR3 protein from the 5' RACE reads, leaving out DNA. This sample contains over 100,000 distinct CDR3 sequences. Comments on this clonotype: Antigen specificity is unknown.

Naive CD8+ T cells showed a CD45RO-CCR7+CD27+CD95- phenotype. CDR1 is MNHEY, CDR2 SVGAGI, per germline. The CDR3 is made up of 16 amino acids. V usage is TRBV6-5 and J usage is TRBJ2-5; TCRdb picks TRBD2, but there is no DNA to check that call. The sample was naive CXCR3- CD8+ T cells from blood. Regarding subset: CD45RO-CCR7+CD27+CD95- naive CD8+ T cells lacking CXCR3 (TNR3-). The sequence was collected from a human donor in good health. Some clones in this sample may be carry-over from other donors' samples. CDR3 sequence: CASSYSLAGAEETQYF.